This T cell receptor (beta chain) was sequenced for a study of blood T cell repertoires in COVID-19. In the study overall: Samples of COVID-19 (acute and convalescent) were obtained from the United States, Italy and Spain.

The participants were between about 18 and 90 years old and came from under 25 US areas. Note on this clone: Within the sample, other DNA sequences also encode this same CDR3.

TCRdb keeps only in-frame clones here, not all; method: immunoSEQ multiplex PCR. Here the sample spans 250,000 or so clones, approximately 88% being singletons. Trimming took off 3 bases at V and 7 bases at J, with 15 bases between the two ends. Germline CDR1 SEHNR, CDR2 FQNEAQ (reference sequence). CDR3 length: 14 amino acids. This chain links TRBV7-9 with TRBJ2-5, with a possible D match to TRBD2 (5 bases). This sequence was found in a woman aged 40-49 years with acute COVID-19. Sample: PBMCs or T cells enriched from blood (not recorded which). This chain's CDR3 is CASSFGLALGTQYF. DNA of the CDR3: TGTGCCAGCAGCTTCGGCCTAGCCTTAGGGACCCAGTACTTC.